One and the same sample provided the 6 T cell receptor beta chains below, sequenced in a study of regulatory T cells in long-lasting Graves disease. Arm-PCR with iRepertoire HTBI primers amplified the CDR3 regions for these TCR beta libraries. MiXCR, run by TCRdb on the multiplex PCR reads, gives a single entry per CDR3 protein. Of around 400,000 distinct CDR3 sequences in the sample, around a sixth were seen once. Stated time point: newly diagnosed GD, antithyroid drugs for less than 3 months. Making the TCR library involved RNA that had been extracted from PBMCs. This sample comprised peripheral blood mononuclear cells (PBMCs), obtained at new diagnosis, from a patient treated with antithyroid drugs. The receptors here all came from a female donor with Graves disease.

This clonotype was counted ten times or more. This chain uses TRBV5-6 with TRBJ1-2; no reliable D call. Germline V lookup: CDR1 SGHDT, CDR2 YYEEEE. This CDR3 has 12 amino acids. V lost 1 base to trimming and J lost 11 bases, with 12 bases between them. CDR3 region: CASSLFGAKYTF. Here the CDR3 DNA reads TGTGCCAGCAGCTTGTTCGGCGCGAAATACACCTTC.

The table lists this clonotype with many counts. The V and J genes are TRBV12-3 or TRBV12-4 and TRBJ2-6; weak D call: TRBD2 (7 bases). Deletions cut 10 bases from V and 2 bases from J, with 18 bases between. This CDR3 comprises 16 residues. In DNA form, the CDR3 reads TGTGCCACCAAGCCCTGGGAGGGGGCTGGGGCCAACGTCCTGACTTTC. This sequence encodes CATKPWEGAGANVLTF.

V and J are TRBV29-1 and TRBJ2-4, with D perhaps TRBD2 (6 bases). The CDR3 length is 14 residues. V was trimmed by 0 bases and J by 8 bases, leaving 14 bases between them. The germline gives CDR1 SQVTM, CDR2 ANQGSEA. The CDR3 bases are TGCAGCGTTGAAGATCTGGCGGGGCAGGACATTCAGTACTTC. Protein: CSVEDLAGQDIQYF.

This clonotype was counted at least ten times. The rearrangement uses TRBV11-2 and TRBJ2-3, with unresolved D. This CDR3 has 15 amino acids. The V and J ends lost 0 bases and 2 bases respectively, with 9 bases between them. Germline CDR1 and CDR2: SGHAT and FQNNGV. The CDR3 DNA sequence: TGTGCCAGCAGCTTAGAATACCACGCCACAGATACGCAGTATTTT. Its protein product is CASSLEYHATDTQYF.

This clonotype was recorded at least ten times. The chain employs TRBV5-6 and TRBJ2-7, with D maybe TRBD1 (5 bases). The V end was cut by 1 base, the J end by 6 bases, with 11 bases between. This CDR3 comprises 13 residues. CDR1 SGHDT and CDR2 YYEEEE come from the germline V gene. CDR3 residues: CASSLSGNREQYF. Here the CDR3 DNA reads TGTGCCAGCAGCTTGTCAGGGAATCGCGAGCAGTACTTC.

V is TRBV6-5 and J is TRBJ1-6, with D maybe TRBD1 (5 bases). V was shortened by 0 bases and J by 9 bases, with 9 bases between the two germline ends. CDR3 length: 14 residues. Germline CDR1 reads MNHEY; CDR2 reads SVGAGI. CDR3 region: CASSYSGAVSPLHF. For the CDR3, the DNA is TGTGCCAGCAGTTACTCCGGGGCGGTTTCACCCCTCCACTTT.